This is a list of T cell receptor beta chains from one sample in a study of shared clonotypes between healthy human individuals. TCRdb's copy holds only in-frame clones and misses some; the assay was immunoSEQ multiplex PCR. The sample carries around 700,000 clones, roughly 73% recorded once. The sample was memory CD4+ T cells sorted from blood. These receptor sequences come from a woman in her twenties or thirties in good health. Each CDR3 is given with its conserved first and last residue. D genes are given only for firm matches. Size is stated for part of the rows, as once, few or many counts, or as a class when the clone is expanded.

CDR3aa: CASSGQGAGQPQHF
CDR3nt: TGTGCCAGTAGCGGACAGGGGGCAGGTCAGCCCCAGCATTTT
j_gene: TRBJ1-5
v_gene: TRBV19
abundance: NA
d_gene: TRBD1

CDR3aa: CASSLGSTLAETQYF
CDR3nt: TGTGCCAGCAGCTTAGGATCCACACTAGCTGAGACCCAGTACTTC
j_gene: TRBJ2-5
v_gene: TRBV7-9
abundance: NA
d_gene: NA

CDR3aa: CASTGSYEQYF
CDR3nt: TGTGCCAGCACAGGCTCCTACGAGCAGTACTTC
j_gene: TRBJ2-7
v_gene: TRBV2
abundance: NA
d_gene: NA

CDR3aa: CASSFSGQGSLGYTF
CDR3nt: TGTGCCAGCAGTTTCTCCGGACAGGGGTCTTTGGGCTACACCTTC
j_gene: TRBJ1-2
v_gene: TRBV2
abundance: NA
d_gene: TRBD1

CDR3aa: CASSSTGTRGYEQYF
CDR3nt: TGTGCCAGCAGCTCTACCGGGACGAGGGGCTACGAGCAGTACTTC
j_gene: TRBJ2-7
v_gene: TRBV6-6
abundance: few
d_gene: NA

CDR3aa: CASSSGHSGNTIYF
CDR3nt: TGTGCCAGCAGTTCGGGGCATTCTGGAAACACCATATATTTT
j_gene: TRBJ1-3
v_gene: TRBV6-5
abundance: NA
d_gene: NA

CDR3aa: CASSVAVADTQYF
CDR3nt: TGTGCCAGCAGCGTAGCTGTTGCAGATACGCAGTATTTT
j_gene: TRBJ2-3
v_gene: TRBV9
abundance: NA
d_gene: NA

CDR3aa: CASSRGTGGNYGYTF
CDR3nt: TGCGCCAGCAGCCGGGGGACAGGAGGTAACTATGGCTACACCTTC
j_gene: TRBJ1-2
v_gene: TRBV5-1
abundance: NA
d_gene: TRBD1

CDR3aa: CASRRGNSPLHF
CDR3nt: TGTGCCAGCAGACGGGGAAATTCACCCCTCCACTTT
j_gene: TRBJ1-6
v_gene: TRBV28
abundance: NA
d_gene: NA

CDR3aa: CASSSPGPLSGNTIYF
CDR3nt: TGTGCCAGCTCATCACCGGGACCGCTCTCTGGAAACACCATATATTTT
j_gene: TRBJ1-3
v_gene: TRBV18
abundance: NA
d_gene: NA

CDR3aa: CASSLTSRGLVSRSYNEQFF
CDR3nt: TGTGCCAGCAGCTTAACGAGTAGGGGACTAGTGTCGAGGTCCTACAATGAGCAGTTCTTC
j_gene: TRBJ2-1
v_gene: TRBV7-6
abundance: NA
d_gene: TRBD2

CDR3aa: CASSAGTGGSGEQYF
CDR3nt: TGTGCCAGCAGTGCGGGGACAGGGGGATCAGGCGAGCAGTACTTC
j_gene: TRBJ2-7
v_gene: TRBV25-1
abundance: few
d_gene: TRBD1

CDR3aa: CSVGDRSDQPQHF
CDR3nt: TGCAGCGTTGGGGACAGGAGTGATCAGCCCCAGCATTTT
j_gene: TRBJ1-5
v_gene: TRBV29-1
abundance: few
d_gene: TRBD1

CDR3aa: CASSESGRGETQYF
CDR3nt: TGTGCCAGCAGTGAATCGGGGAGGGGGGAGACCCAGTACTTC
j_gene: TRBJ2-5
v_gene: TRBV6-1
abundance: NA
d_gene: NA

CDR3aa: CASSPGGQPGNTIYF
CDR3nt: TGTGCCAGCAGCCCCGGAGGACAGCCGGGAAACACCATATATTTT
j_gene: TRBJ1-3
v_gene: TRBV16
abundance: NA
d_gene: NA

CDR3aa: CASRIGTSGGETQYF
CDR3nt: TGTGCCAGCAGAATAGGGACTAGCGGGGGAGAGACCCAGTACTTC
j_gene: TRBJ2-5
v_gene: TRBV5-8
abundance: NA
d_gene: TRBD2

CDR3aa: CASSDGGSPSRETQYF
CDR3nt: TGTGCCAGCAGTGACGGCGGGAGCCCATCCCGCGAGACCCAGTACTTC
j_gene: TRBJ2-5
v_gene: TRBV2
abundance: NA
d_gene: TRBD2

CDR3aa: CASSARTGLFEKLFF
CDR3nt: TGTGCCAGCAGCGCGCGGACAGGGTTATTTGAAAAACTGTTTTTT
j_gene: TRBJ1-4
v_gene: TRBV5-6
abundance: NA
d_gene: TRBD1

CDR3aa: CASSSGVAGELFF
CDR3nt: TGTGCCAGCAGCTCGGGAGTCGCCGGGGAGCTGTTTTTT
j_gene: TRBJ2-2
v_gene: TRBV7-2
abundance: NA
d_gene: NA

CDR3aa: CASSATGALGQFF
CDR3nt: TGTGCCAGCAGTGCTACAGGGGCCCTCGGGCAGTTCTTC
j_gene: TRBJ2-1
v_gene: TRBV2
abundance: few
d_gene: TRBD1

CDR3aa: CASSTPTGGENTEAFF
CDR3nt: TGTGCCAGCAGCACGCCGACAGGGGGCGAGAACACTGAAGCTTTCTTT
j_gene: TRBJ1-1
v_gene: TRBV7-9
abundance: NA
d_gene: TRBD1

CDR3aa: CASSLNSGEETQYF
CDR3nt: TGTGCCAGCAGCTTAAATTCGGGGGAGGAGACCCAGTACTTC
j_gene: TRBJ2-5
v_gene: TRBV7-3
abundance: NA
d_gene: NA

CDR3aa: CASSYSRERDTQYF
CDR3nt: TGTGCCAGCAGTTACTCCCGGGAGCGGGATACGCAGTATTTT
j_gene: TRBJ2-3
v_gene: TRBV6-6
abundance: NA
d_gene: NA